This TCR beta chain was recovered during a study of T cells in Graves' hyperthyroidism and ophthalmopathy. Study results and limitations: Classification by a 13 V-J model distinguished ophthalmopathy from stable hyperthyroidism.

In the case of this clonotype: No antigen is known for it. Compared with germline, one end of the junction differs, possibly owing to a read error.

The CDR3 regions of TCR beta were amplified from RNA transcripts. TCR CDR3 regions were first amplified by RT-PCR with HTBI primers. A single record per CDR3 protein comes from TCRdb applying MiXCR to the multiplex PCR reads. The sample has some 600,000 distinct CDR3 sequences; approximately 15% are singletons. Germline lookup yields CDR1 LGHDT and CDR2 YNNKEL (reference sequence). The CDR3 runs 15 residues. The source of this sequence is a woman aged 30 to 39 with Graves' hyperthyroidism that later progressed to Graves' ophthalmopathy. The chain employs TRBV3-1 and TRBJ1-1; possibly TRBD1 for D (6 bases). The sequencing sample was made of blood. CDR3 amino acids: CAGSQGGLGGTEAFF. The DNA of the CDR3 is TGTGCCGGCAGCCAAGGGGGGTTGGGAGGGACTGAAGCTTTCTTT.